The 11 T cell receptor beta chains in this list originate from one sample, sequenced in a study of cytotoxic CD8 clonotypes in ibrutinib-treated CLL (dated by TCRdb to the early 2020s). In the paper's terms, the time point label means: progressive disease on ibrutinib. Libraries were constructed by the immunoSEQ multiplex PCR assay. Imported from immuneACCESS, the table was reduced by TCRdb to in-frame sequences with V and J called. These copies leave out some clones; in studies compared against another copy, an unresolved V gene accounts for under half, and the cause of the remainder is not known. Recorded for this sample are fewer than 300,000 clones; 76% of them occurred a single time. Clones ranked in the top ten supply approximately 5.1% of the sample. Source: PBMCs, taken at disease progression, from a patient treated with ibrutinib. These receptors were obtained from a human donor with chronic lymphocytic leukemia.

The chain links TRBV7-2 to TRBJ2-7; a weak D match, TRBD1 (6 bases). The length of the CDR3 is 15 residues. Trimming cost V 5 bases and J 7 bases, with 21 bases left between them. Germline lookup yields CDR1 SGHTA and CDR2 FQGNSA. This chain's CDR3 is CASSIYGTSLGEQYF. Written as DNA, the CDR3 is TGTGCCAGCAGCATCTACGGGACATCTCTTGGGGAGCAGTACTTC.

The chain combines TRBV29-1 with TRBJ1-2; 7 positions match TRBD1. Losses at the gene ends were 4 bases for V and 1 base for J; bases not matched to a gene: 3. Germline V gene sequence: CDR1 SQVTM, CDR2 ANQGSEA. This CDR3 has 13 amino acids. CDR3 sequence reads: CSVGDRVNYGYTF. CDR3 coding DNA: TGCAGCGTTGGTGACAGGGTTAACTATGGCTACACCTTC. Together with reference TRBV29-1 and TRBJ1-2, the CDR3 gives the full variable domain: SAVISQKPSRDICQRGTSLTIQCQVDSQVTMMFWYRQQPGQSLTLIATANQGSEATYESGFVIDKFPISRPNLTFSTLTVSNMSPEDSSIYLCSVGDRVNYGYTFGSGTRLTVV.

This clone was picked up one time. The gene calls are TRBV13 and TRBJ1-2; 7 bases match TRBD1. There are 16 residues in the CDR3. Losses at the gene ends were 6 bases for V and 0 bases for J; bases not matched to a gene: 10. Per the germline V gene, CDR1 is PRHDT and CDR2 is FYEKMQ (reference sequence). The CDR3 sequence is CASSGTRQGSNYGYTF. The CDR3 nucleotides read TGTGCCAGCAGTGGGACCCGACAGGGTTCTAACTATGGCTACACCTTC. The variable domain in full, completed from reference TRBV13 and TRBJ1-2, reads AAGVIQSPRHLIKEKRETATLKCYPIPRHDTVYWYQQGPGQDPQFLISFYEKMQSDKGSIPDRFSAQQFSDYHSELNMSSLELGDSALYFCASSGTRQGSNYGYTFGSGTRLTVV.

This clone is a singleton in its sample. In DNA form, the CDR3 reads TGTGCCATCAGCCGGACAGGAGGCACAGATACGCAGTATTTT. It specifies CAISRTGGTDTQYF. The gene calls are TRBV10-3 and TRBJ2-3; the match to TRBD1 covers 7 bases. The trim removed 6 bases at V and 1 base at J, leaving 4 bases unmatched. The CDR3 loop spans 14 amino acids. CDR1 ENHRY and CDR2 SYGVKD come from the germline V gene.

Comments on this clone: Other DNA sequences in the same sample also yield this CDR3. This sequence joins TRBV5-1 and TRBJ2-5; 9 bases are a match to TRBD1. Germline CDR1 reads SGHRS; CDR2 reads YFSETQ. This CDR3 region has 14 residues. The trim removed 4 bases at V and 2 bases at J, leaving 3 bases unmatched. DNA of the CDR3: TGCGCCAGCAGCCCGGGACAGGGTCAAGAGACCCAGTACTTC. It is translated as CASSPGQGQETQYF.

The rearrangement links TRBV11-2 to TRBJ2-7; D is perhaps TRBD1 (5 bases). The length of the CDR3 is 17 residues. Trimming removed 2 bases from V and 4 bases from J, with 21 bases in between. CDR1 SGHAT and CDR2 FQNNGV come from the germline V gene. The CDR3 loop reads CASSLLRGPHSQYEQYF. CDR3 DNA: TGTGCCAGCAGCTTACTAAGGGGTCCGCATAGTCAATACGAGCAGTACTTC.

This chain links TRBV2 with TRBJ2-7; D call uncertain. Germline-derived CDR1 and CDR2 are SNHLY and FYNNEI. This CDR3 has 13 amino acids. The V end lost 6 bases, the J end lost 1 base, and 10 bases lay between the germline ends. CDR3 sequence reads: CASSGRPSYEQYF. In nucleotides, the CDR3 is TGTGCCAGCAGCGGCAGACCTTCCTACGAGCAGTACTTC.

The gene calls are TRBV7-8 and TRBJ2-2; possibly TRBD2 for D (5 bases). V was trimmed by 3 bases and J by 6 bases, leaving 11 bases between them. The CDR3 loop spans 14 amino acids. CDR1 SGHVS and CDR2 FQNEAQ come from the germline V gene. The DNA of the CDR3 is TGTGCCAGCAGCTTTCCCTCGGGGTCCGGGGAGCTGTTTTTT. As protein: CASSFPSGSGELFF.

V and J are TRBV9 and TRBJ2-5, with TRBD1 matching 9 bases. The CDR3 runs 14 residues. V was clipped by 4 bases and J by 4 bases; unmatched bases: 5. From germline, CDR1 is SGDLS and CDR2 YYNGEE. CDR3 sequence reads: CASSPRDRVETQYF. For the CDR3, the DNA is TGTGCCAGCAGCCCCCGGGACAGGGTAGAGACCCAGTACTTC.

V and J are TRBV6-1 and TRBJ2-1; 9 nucleotides line up with TRBD1. The V segment lost 8 bases and the J segment 5 bases; nucleotides outside the gene matches: 7. Germline CDR1 reads MNHNS; CDR2 reads SASEGT. This CDR3 has 14 amino acids. The CDR3 here is CASGNRGPHNEQFF. The CDR3 DNA is TGTGCCAGCGGGAACAGGGGGCCCCACAATGAGCAGTTCTTC.

CDR3 region: CASSKATGSITEAFF. DNA of the CDR3: TGTGCCAGCAGCAAAGCTACAGGTTCGATCACTGAAGCTTTCTTT. The chain is built from TRBV21-1 and TRBJ1-1; the DNA was not compared with TRBD1, the D call given in the table. TRBV21-1 is annotated as a pseudogene. The CDR3 has 15 residues.